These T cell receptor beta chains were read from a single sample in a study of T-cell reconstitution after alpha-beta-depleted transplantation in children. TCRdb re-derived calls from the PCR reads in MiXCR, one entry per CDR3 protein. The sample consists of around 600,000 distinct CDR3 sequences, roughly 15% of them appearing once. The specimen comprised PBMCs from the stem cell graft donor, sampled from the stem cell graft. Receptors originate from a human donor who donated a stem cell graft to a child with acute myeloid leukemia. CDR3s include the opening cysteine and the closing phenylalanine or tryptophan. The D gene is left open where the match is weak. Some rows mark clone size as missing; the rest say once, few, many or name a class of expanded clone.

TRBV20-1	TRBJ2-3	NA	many	CSAGSEGDTQYF	TGCAGTGCAGGGTCAGAAGGCGATACGCAGTATTTT
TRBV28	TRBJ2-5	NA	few	CASSFPAELETQYF	TGTGCCAGCAGTTTCCCGGCGGAATTGGAGACCCAGTACTTC
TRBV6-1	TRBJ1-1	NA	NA	CASSVIGFGGTEAFF	TGTGCCAGCAGTGTTATAGGTTTCGGTGGCACTGAAGCTTTCTTT
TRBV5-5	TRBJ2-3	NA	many	CASSFWSSSDTQYF	TGTGCCAGCAGCTTTTGGAGTAGTTCAGATACGCAGTATTTT
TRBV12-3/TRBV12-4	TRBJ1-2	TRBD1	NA	CASITPGGGGNYGYTF	TGTGCCAGCATAACCCCAGGGGGTGGAGGGAACTATGGCTACACCTTC
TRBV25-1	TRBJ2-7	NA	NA	CASSDIYPFYEQYF	TGTGCCAGCAGTGATATTTACCCCTTCTACGAGCAGTACTTC
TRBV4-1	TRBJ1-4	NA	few	CASSQAHRKNEKLFF	TGCGCCAGCAGCCAAGCCCACAGAAAAAATGAAAAACTGTTTTTT
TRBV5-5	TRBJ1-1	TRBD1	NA	CASSLEGAFNTEAFF	TGTGCCAGCAGCTTGGAGGGGGCTTTTAACACTGAAGCTTTCTTT
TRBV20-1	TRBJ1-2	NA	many	CSGRHFNYGYTF	TGCAGTGGGAGACACTTCAACTATGGCTACACCTTC
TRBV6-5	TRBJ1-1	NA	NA	CASSSDRGYAEAFF	TGTGCCAGCAGTTCGGATAGGGGGTACGCTGAAGCTTTCTTT
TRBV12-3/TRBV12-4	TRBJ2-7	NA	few	CASSLSGYTYEQYF	TGTGCCAGCAGTTTAAGTGGGTACACCTACGAGCAGTACTTC
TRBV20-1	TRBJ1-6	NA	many	CSATFGGISPLHF	TGCAGTGCTACTTTTGGGGGGATCTCACCCCTCCACTTT
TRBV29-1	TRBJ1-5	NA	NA	CSVVGVQGGASNQPQHF	TGCAGCGTTGTGGGGGTCCAAGGGGGGGCCTCCAATCAGCCCCAGCATTTT
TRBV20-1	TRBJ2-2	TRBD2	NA	CSARDLMSGGAVTGELFF	TGCAGTGCTAGAGATCTAATGAGCGGGGGGGCCGTGACCGGGGAGCTGTTTTTT
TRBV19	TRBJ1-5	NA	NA	CASSTITGRSNQPQHF	TGTGCCAGTAGCACGATTACAGGGAGAAGCAATCAGCCCCAGCATTTT
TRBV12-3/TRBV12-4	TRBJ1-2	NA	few	CASSFSRPGYTF	TGTGCCAGCAGTTTCTCGAGACCTGGCTACACCTTC
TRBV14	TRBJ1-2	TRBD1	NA	CASSQEPLDRALAGYTF	TGTGCCAGCAGCCAAGAACCCCTGGACAGGGCTTTAGCGGGCTACACCTTC
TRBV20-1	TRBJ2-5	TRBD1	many	CSARDLGGASQYF	TGCAGTGCTAGAGATCTAGGGGGCGCGTCCCAGTACTTC
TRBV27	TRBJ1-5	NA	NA	CASSYGLRGQPQHF	TGTGCCAGCAGTTATGGTCTTCGAGGGCAGCCCCAGCATTTT
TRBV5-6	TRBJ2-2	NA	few	CASSEHPGELFF	TGTGCCAGCAGCGAACATCCCGGGGAGCTGTTTTTT
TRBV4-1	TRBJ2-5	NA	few	CASSRTPTQETQYF	TGCGCCAGCAGCCGGACTCCTACTCAAGAGACCCAGTACTTC
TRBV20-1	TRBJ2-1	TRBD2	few	CSAGPPAGGRNEQFF	TGCAGTGCTGGCCCCCCGGCGGGGGGGCGCAATGAGCAGTTCTTC
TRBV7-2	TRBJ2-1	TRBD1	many	CASSYRRGSYNEQFF	TGTGCCAGCAGCTACCGCAGGGGGTCCTACAATGAGCAGTTCTTC
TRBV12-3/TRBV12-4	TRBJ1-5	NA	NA	CASSSRQAGGNQPQHF	TGTGCCAGCAGTTCCCGACAGGCGGGAGGCAATCAGCCCCAGCATTTT
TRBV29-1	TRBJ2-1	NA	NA	CSVEGWGTHGSEQFF	TGCAGCGTTGAGGGGTGGGGGACGCACGGGTCCGAGCAGTTCTTC
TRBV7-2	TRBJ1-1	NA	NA	CASSLVLGPRTEAFF	TGTGCCAGCAGCTTAGTCCTGGGCCCGAGGACTGAAGCTTTCTTT
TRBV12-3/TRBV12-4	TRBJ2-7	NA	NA	CASSLDRDLGAYEQYF	TGTGCCAGCAGTCTCGACCGGGATCTGGGGGCCTACGAGCAGTACTTC
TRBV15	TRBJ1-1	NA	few	CATSKDSMNTEAFF	TGTGCCACCAGCAAAGACAGCATGAACACTGAAGCTTTCTTT
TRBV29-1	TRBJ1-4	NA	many	CSGMWSTNEKLFF	TGCAGCGGAATGTGGTCAACTAATGAAAAACTGTTTTTT
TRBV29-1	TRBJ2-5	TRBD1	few	CSVGKGQLIQETQYF	TGCAGCGTTGGAAAGGGACAGCTAATCCAAGAGACCCAGTACTTC
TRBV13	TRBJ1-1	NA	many	CASSLGLRDRNTEAFF	TGTGCCAGCAGCTTAGGTTTGAGGGACCGAAACACTGAAGCTTTCTTT
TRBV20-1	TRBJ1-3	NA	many	CSALGGGGNTIYF	TGCAGTGCCCTTGGGGGTGGAGGAAACACCATATATTTT
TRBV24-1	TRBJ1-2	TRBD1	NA	CATSDAGQGANGYTF	TGTGCCACCAGTGATGCCGGACAGGGTGCCAACGGCTACACCTTC
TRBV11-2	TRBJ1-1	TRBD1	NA	CASSTPGQGPSEAFF	TGTGCCAGCAGCACGCCGGGACAGGGGCCCTCCGAAGCTTTCTTT
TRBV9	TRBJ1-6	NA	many	CASSSQNSPLHF	TGTGCCAGCAGCTCCCAGAATTCACCCCTCCACTTT
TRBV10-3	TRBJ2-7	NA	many	CAISGESYEQYF	TGTGCCATCAGCGGGGAGTCCTACGAGCAGTACTTC
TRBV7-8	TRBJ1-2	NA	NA	CASSLIQGTYGYTF	TGTGCCAGCAGCTTAATACAGGGAACATATGGCTACACCTTC
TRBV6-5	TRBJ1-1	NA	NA	CASSYSGLGDPEAFF	TGTGCCAGCAGTTACTCGGGTTTGGGGGACCCTGAAGCTTTCTTT
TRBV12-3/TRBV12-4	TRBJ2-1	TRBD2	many	CASSLGSGGQFF	TGTGCCAGCAGTTTGGGAAGCGGGGGGCAGTTCTTC
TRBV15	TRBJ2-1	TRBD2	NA	CATRMASGGSPYNEQFF	TGTGCCACCAGGATGGCCAGCGGGGGGTCCCCCTACAATGAGCAGTTCTTC
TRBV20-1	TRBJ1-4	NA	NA	CSALPLTQGGTTNEKLFF	TGCAGTGCTCTCCCCTTGACACAGGGAGGCACAACTAATGAAAAACTGTTTTTT
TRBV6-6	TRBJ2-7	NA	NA	CASSDHRGGEQYF	TGTGCCAGCAGCGATCACAGGGGAGGCGAGCAGTACTTC
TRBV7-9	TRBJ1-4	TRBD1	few	CASSRTGGYEKLFF	TGTGCCAGCAGCCGGACAGGGGGCTATGAAAAACTGTTTTTT
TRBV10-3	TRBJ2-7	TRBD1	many	CAISDRDYEQYF	TGTGCCATCAGCGACAGGGACTACGAGCAGTACTTC
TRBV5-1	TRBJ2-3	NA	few	CASSFSSTTDTQYF	TGCGCCAGCAGCTTCTCGAGTACCACAGATACGCAGTATTTT
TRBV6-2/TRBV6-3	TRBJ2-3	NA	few	CASRWDADTQYF	TGTGCCAGCAGATGGGACGCAGATACGCAGTATTTT
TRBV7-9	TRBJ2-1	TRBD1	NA	CASSPGTGGLNEQFF	TGTGCCAGCAGCCCCGGGACAGGGGGCTTGAATGAGCAGTTCTTC
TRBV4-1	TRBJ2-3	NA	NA	CASSQDQGSVWAQYF	TGCGCCAGCAGCCAAGATCAAGGTTCGGTGTGGGCGCAGTATTTT
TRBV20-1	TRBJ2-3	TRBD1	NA	CSAKRTGGRSTPQYF	TGCAGTGCCAAACGGACAGGGGGACGCTCCACACCGCAGTATTTT
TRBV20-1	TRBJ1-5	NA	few	CSARDGGVRGNSNQPQHF	TGCAGTGCTAGAGATGGCGGCGTAAGGGGTAATAGCAATCAGCCCCAGCATTTT
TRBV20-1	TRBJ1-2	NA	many	CGARIGGEHGYTF	TGCGGTGCTAGAATCGGCGGGGAACATGGCTACACCTTC
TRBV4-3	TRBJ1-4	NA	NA	CASSQIMDSNEKLFF	TGCGCCAGCAGCCAAATTATGGACAGTAATGAAAAACTGTTTTTT